Listed below are T cell receptor beta chains from one sample, sequenced in a study of T cell responses to AZD1222 COVID-19 vaccine. Repertoires were generated with immunoSEQ multiplex PCR, while TCRdb's copy carries only in-frame clones and drops some. In the table there are roughly 84,000 clones, roughly nine tenths of which are singletons. This specimen was peripheral blood, taken 28 days after the second AZD1222 dose. The receptors originated from an adult who received the AZD1222 COVID-19 vaccine. Each CDR3 is given with its conserved first and last residue. Fields, in order: V gene, J gene, CDR3 length, D gene, clone size, CDR3 protein, CDR3 DNA. D genes are given only for firm matches. Size values are once, few and many counts, or a class for expanded clones, and some rows have none.

>TRBV6-5|TRBJ1-4|15|.|.
CASSRHGPTNEKLFF
TGTGCCAGCAGTCGCCACGGTCCAACTAATGAAAAACTGTTTTTT
>TRBV7-2|TRBJ1-2|15|.|.
CASSSTRAGTYGYTF
TGTGCCAGCAGTTCGACCCGGGCAGGGACGTATGGCTACACCTTC
>TRBV7-2|TRBJ1-4|15|TRBD1|.
CASSGQGASNEKLFF
TGTGCCAGCAGCGGACAGGGGGCTTCTAATGAAAAACTGTTTTTT
>TRBV7-2|TRBJ1-6|14|.|.
CASSRSGNHSPLHF
TGTGCCAGCAGCAGGTCAGGGAATCATTCACCCCTCCACTTT
>TRBV28|TRBJ1-6|15|.|.
CASRGGGRYNSPLHF
TGTGCCAGCAGGGGTGGGGGGCGCTATAATTCACCCCTCCACTTT
>TRBV27|TRBJ2-7|15|TRBD1|.
CASSHGQGKSYEQYF
TGTGCCAGCAGCCACGGACAGGGAAAGTCCTACGAGCAGTACTTC
>TRBV15|TRBJ1-2|16|.|.
CATSRDVGGGRYGYTF
TGTGCCACCAGCAGAGATGTAGGAGGGGGACGCTATGGCTACACCTTC
>TRBV5-4|TRBJ1-5|19|TRBD1|.
CASSWRPGQGAWGNQPQHF
TGTGCCAGCAGCTGGCGACCGGGACAGGGAGCCTGGGGCAATCAGCCCCAGCATTTT
>TRBV18|TRBJ2-2|16|.|few
CASSPGWTTNTGELFF
TGTGCCAGCTCACCCGGGTGGACCACGAACACCGGGGAGCTGTTTTTT
>TRBV5-4|TRBJ2-3|12|TRBD2|once
CASSRGLEGSYF
TGTGCCAGCAGCCGAGGACTAGAGGGTTCGTATTTT
>TRBV11-2|TRBJ2-5|17|TRBD2|.
CASSLGTSGTLQETQYF
TGTGCCAGCAGCTTAGGGACTAGCGGGACCCTCCAAGAGACCCAGTACTTC
>TRBV28|TRBJ1-3|14|.|.
CASRRHLSGNTIYF
TGTGCCAGCAGGCGACACCTCTCTGGAAACACCATATATTTT
>TRBV7-2|TRBJ2-3|14|.|.
CASSLEGPLVTQYF
TGTGCCAGCAGCTTAGAAGGACCCCTTGTTACGCAGTATTTT
>TRBV19|TRBJ2-7|14|TRBD2|.
CASSFTSGVDEQYF
TGTGCCAGTAGTTTCACTAGCGGGGTCGACGAGCAGTACTTC
>TRBV7-7|TRBJ2-1|15|TRBD2|.
CASSLGLGVENEQFF
TGTGCTAGCAGCTTGGGACTAGGGGTGGAAAATGAGCAGTTCTTC
>TRBV9|TRBJ2-7|13|TRBD1|few
CASSPTGFYEQYF
TGTGCCAGCAGCCCGACAGGGTTCTACGAGCAGTACTTC
>TRBV9|TRBJ2-1|16|.|.
CASSPPGTWANNEQFF
TGTGCCAGCAGCCCCCCCGGGACATGGGCTAACAATGAGCAGTTCTTC
>TRBV6-5|TRBJ2-7|15|.|.
CASRDTGRGTYEQYF
TGTGCCAGCAGGGACACAGGGAGGGGCACCTACGAGCAGTACTTC
>TRBV3-1/TRBV3-2|TRBJ2-7|13|.|.
CASSQGNSYEQYF
TGTGCCAGCAGCCAAGGCAACAGCTACGAGCAGTACTTC
>TRBV27|TRBJ2-7|14|TRBD1|.
CASSRGQGAHEQYF
TGTGCCAGCAGTCGGGGACAGGGGGCCCACGAGCAGTACTTC
>TRBV27|TRBJ2-1|13|.|.
CASSFGKYNEQFF
TGTGCCAGCAGTTTCGGGAAATACAATGAGCAGTTCTTC
>TRBV9|TRBJ2-2|18|.|.
CASSVGQGGPLNTGELFF
TGTGCCAGCAGCGTAGGACAGGGAGGGCCCCTGAACACCGGGGAGCTGTTTTTT
>TRBV10-3|TRBJ2-7|13|.|.
CAISDGREDEQYF
TGTGCCATCAGTGATGGCAGGGAGGACGAGCAGTACTTC
>TRBV3-1/TRBV3-2|TRBJ2-1|17|TRBD1|.
CASSQVSFGTAYNEQFF
TGTGCCAGCAGCCAAGTTTCGTTCGGGACAGCCTACAATGAGCAGTTCTTC
>TRBV7-3|TRBJ2-5|16|.|.
CASSLKLRTLQETQYF
TGTGCCAGCAGCTTAAAACTTAGGACCCTACAAGAGACCCAGTACTTC
>TRBV14|TRBJ2-5|13|.|.
CASSRGIEETQYF
TGTGCCAGCAGCCGCGGGATTGAAGAGACCCAGTACTTC
>TRBV10-3|TRBJ1-2|16|.|.
CAINEPTNMGAYGYTF
TGTGCCATCAACGAACCAACGAACATGGGGGCGTATGGCTACACCTTC
>TRBV15|TRBJ2-3|16|TRBD2|once
CATSRGLAGGTDTQYF
TGTGCCACCAGCAGAGGCCTAGCGGGCGGAACAGATACGCAGTATTTT
>TRBV9|TRBJ1-2|21|.|.
CASSVAYSSGRENREQYGYTF
TGTGCCAGCAGCGTAGCTTACTCGAGTGGGCGCGAGAACAGGGAACAATATGGCTACACCTTC
>TRBV28|TRBJ2-7|13|TRBD1|.
CASSLGTGREQYF
TGTGCCAGCAGTCTAGGGACAGGGCGCGAGCAGTACTTC
>TRBV11-3|TRBJ2-7|16|TRBD1|.
CASSLDPGQGVSEQYF
TGTGCCAGCAGCTTAGATCCGGGACAGGGGGTCTCCGAGCAGTACTTC
>TRBV21-1|TRBJ1-5|14|.|.
CASLAVGSNQPQHF
TGTGCCAGCTTGGCGGTAGGTAGCAATCAGCCCCAGCATTTT
>TRBV6-2/TRBV6-3|TRBJ1-1|14|TRBD1|few
CASSPGGEATEAFF
TGTGCCAGCAGTCCAGGGGGGGAGGCCACTGAAGCTTTCTTT
>TRBV5-8|TRBJ1-1|14|.|.
CASSLDAASTEAFF
TGTGCCAGCAGCTTGGACGCAGCGTCCACTGAAGCTTTCTTT
>TRBV12-3/TRBV12-4|TRBJ1-2|13|TRBD1|.
CASSFGRGYGYTF
TGTGCCAGCAGTTTTGGCAGGGGGTATGGCTACACCTTC
>TRBV7-9|TRBJ1-3|13|.|.
CASSLLTGNTIYF
TGTGCCAGCAGCTTATTAACTGGAAACACCATATATTTT
>TRBV29-1|TRBJ1-2|13|.|.
CSVEDKRPHGYTF
TGCAGCGTTGAAGATAAAAGACCGCATGGCTACACCTTC
>TRBV2|TRBJ2-3|16|.|few
CASSGEGPGSTDTQYF
TGTGCCAGCAGTGGAGAGGGGCCAGGTAGCACAGATACGCAGTATTTT
>TRBV7-9|TRBJ2-7|15|TRBD2|.
CASGFGGSSSYEQYF
TGTGCCAGCGGATTTGGCGGGAGTAGTAGTTACGAGCAGTACTTC
>TRBV7-6|TRBJ2-2|15|TRBD1|.
CASSLGQGNTGELFF
TGTGCCAGCAGCTTAGGACAGGGGAACACCGGGGAGCTGTTTTTT
>TRBV9|TRBJ2-2|16|TRBD1|.
CASSPGTGFFTGELFF
TGTGCCAGCAGCCCAGGGACAGGTTTTTTCACCGGGGAGCTGTTTTTT
>TRBV18|TRBJ1-3|14|.|.
CASSPGGLGNTIYF
TGTGCCAGCTCGCCGGGGGGCCTCGGAAACACCATATATTTT
>TRBV4-3|TRBJ2-1|17|TRBD1|.
CASSQDYGTGWGDEQFF
TGCGCCAGCAGCCAAGATTACGGGACAGGGTGGGGGGATGAGCAGTTCTTC
>TRBV2|TRBJ2-1|12|TRBD1|few
CASTGGSDEQFF
TGTGCCAGTACAGGGGGCTCGGATGAGCAGTTCTTC
>TRBV12-5|TRBJ2-5|14|.|.
CASGFYEYSETQYF
TGTGCTAGTGGTTTCTATGAATACTCGGAGACCCAGTACTTC
>TRBV12-5|TRBJ2-7|17|.|.
CASGLTPGRQLSYEQYF
TGTGCTAGTGGTTTGACCCCGGGACGGCAACTATCCTACGAGCAGTACTTC
>TRBV9|TRBJ2-7|16|.|.
CASVRGGMIGRYEQYF
TGTGCCAGCGTTAGAGGGGGGATGATCGGGAGATACGAGCAGTACTTC
>TRBV7-6|TRBJ2-2|19|TRBD1|.
CASSLRPPPDRVNTGELFF
TGTGCCAGCAGCTTAAGACCCCCCCCCGACAGGGTGAACACCGGGGAGCTGTTTTTT
>TRBV5-5|TRBJ1-3|15|.|.
CASSLAHSSGNTIYF
TGTGCCAGCAGCTTGGCCCACTCCTCTGGAAACACCATATATTTT
>TRBV9|TRBJ1-2|15|.|.
CASSVPGTYSDGYTF
TGTGCCAGCAGCGTACCTGGGACATATAGTGATGGCTACACCTTC